This is a list of T cell receptor beta chains from one sample in a study of T cell repertoires in cytomegalovirus infection. A single record per CDR3 protein comes from TCRdb applying MiXCR to the reads. Of some 250,000 distinct CDR3 sequences detected, roughly 10% appear once; the ten largest clones hold less than 15%. The sequenced material came from PBMCs. The receptors originated from a human donor in good health (CMV status not recorded). Some clones in this sample may be carry-over from other donors' samples. Both conserved end residues are part of each CDR3. D genes are given only for firm matches. The size of a clone is reported for some rows only, either as once, few or many, or as a class for expanded clones.

v_gene: TRBV7-2
j_gene: TRBJ1-2
len: 18
d_gene: -
abundance: many
CDR3aa: CASSLGLLTPYTTYGYTF
CDR3nt: TGTGCCAGCAGCTTAGGTCTTTTGACCCCCTATACGACCTATGGCTACACCTTC

v_gene: TRBV7-2
j_gene: TRBJ2-7
len: 12
d_gene: -
abundance: many
CDR3aa: CASGFPGAEQYF
CDR3nt: TGTGCCAGCGGTTTCCCCGGGGCCGAGCAGTACTTC

v_gene: TRBV7-2
j_gene: TRBJ2-4
len: 14
d_gene: -
abundance: -
CDR3aa: CASSLSPAKNIQYF
CDR3nt: TGTGCCAGCAGCTTAAGTCCAGCCAAAAACATTCAGTACTTC

v_gene: TRBV7-6
j_gene: TRBJ2-2
len: 14
d_gene: -
abundance: many
CDR3aa: CASSLFQNTGELFF
CDR3nt: TGTGCCAGCAGCTTATTCCAGAACACCGGGGAGCTGTTTTTT

v_gene: TRBV19
j_gene: TRBJ2-3
len: 15
d_gene: -
abundance: many
CDR3aa: CASSIRAVATDTQYF
CDR3nt: TGTGCCAGTAGTATTCGAGCGGTGGCCACAGATACGCAGTATTTT

v_gene: TRBV30
j_gene: TRBJ2-1
len: 13
d_gene: -
abundance: -
CDR3aa: CAWSVLRLREQFF
CDR3nt: TGTGCCTGGAGTGTACTTCGGCTGAGAGAGCAGTTCTTC

v_gene: TRBV19
j_gene: TRBJ1-5
len: 14
d_gene: -
abundance: many
CDR3aa: CASRPGGGNQPQHF
CDR3nt: TGTGCCAGCCGGCCTGGGGGGGGCAATCAGCCCCAGCATTTT

v_gene: TRBV11-3
j_gene: TRBJ2-1
len: 12
d_gene: -
abundance: many
CDR3aa: CASSGRNNEQFF
CDR3nt: TGTGCCAGCAGCGGCAGGAACAATGAGCAGTTCTTC

v_gene: TRBV11-2
j_gene: TRBJ2-5
len: 11
d_gene: -
abundance: many
CDR3aa: CASRLSETQYF
CDR3nt: TGTGCCAGCAGACTCTCAGAGACCCAGTACTTC

v_gene: TRBV20-1
j_gene: TRBJ2-7
len: 13
d_gene: -
abundance: few
CDR3aa: CSATRISSYEQYF
CDR3nt: TGCAGTGCTACGCGGATAAGCTCCTACGAGCAGTACTTC

v_gene: TRBV20-1
j_gene: TRBJ1-6
len: 14
d_gene: -
abundance: many
CDR3aa: CSATLGASLSPLHF
CDR3nt: TGCAGTGCCACACTGGGAGCTTCGCTCTCACCCCTCCACTTT

v_gene: TRBV20-1
j_gene: TRBJ1-2
len: 15
d_gene: -
abundance: many
CDR3aa: CSARDGGRPNYGYTF
CDR3nt: TGCAGTGCTAGAGATGGGGGGCGGCCCAACTATGGCTACACCTTC

v_gene: TRBV11-2
j_gene: TRBJ1-6
len: 15
d_gene: -
abundance: many
CDR3aa: CASSLGDGTDSPLHF
CDR3nt: TGTGCCAGCAGCTTAGGCGACGGAACGGATTCACCCCTCCACTTT

v_gene: TRBV20-1
j_gene: TRBJ2-5
len: 14
d_gene: -
abundance: -
CDR3aa: CSEQGGSHQETQYF
CDR3nt: TGCAGTGAGCAAGGGGGTTCTCACCAAGAGACCCAGTACTTC

v_gene: TRBV9
j_gene: TRBJ2-1
len: 16
d_gene: -
abundance: few
CDR3aa: CASSVGGGTSYNEQFF
CDR3nt: TGTGCCAGCAGCGTAGGTGGCGGGACTTCCTACAATGAGCAGTTCTTC

v_gene: TRBV7-2
j_gene: TRBJ2-1
len: 16
d_gene: TRBD2
abundance: many
CDR3aa: CASSLQVGTSDNEQFF
CDR3nt: TGTGCCAGCAGCTTACAAGTTGGGACTAGCGACAATGAGCAGTTCTTC

v_gene: TRBV7-2
j_gene: TRBJ2-7
len: 15
d_gene: -
abundance: many
CDR3aa: CASSLVDRESYEQYF
CDR3nt: TGTGCCAGCAGCTTAGTGGACAGAGAGAGCTACGAGCAGTACTTC

v_gene: TRBV7-2
j_gene: TRBJ1-1
len: 16
d_gene: -
abundance: many
CDR3aa: CASSLDRPRPNTEAFF
CDR3nt: TGTGCCAGCAGCTTAGACCGTCCCAGGCCGAACACTGAAGCTTTCTTT

v_gene: TRBV7-4
j_gene: TRBJ2-6
len: 14
d_gene: -
abundance: few
CDR3aa: CASSLMSGANVLTF
CDR3nt: TGTGCCAGCAGCCTGATGTCTGGGGCCAACGTCCTGACTTTC

v_gene: TRBV7-9
j_gene: TRBJ1-4
len: 15
d_gene: TRBD1
abundance: -
CDR3aa: CVSSSTGATNEKLFF
CDR3nt: TGTGTCAGCAGCTCTACAGGGGCAACTAATGAAAAACTGTTTTTT

v_gene: TRBV20-1
j_gene: TRBJ1-1
len: 14
d_gene: TRBD1
abundance: few
CDR3aa: CSARRGSGNTEAFF
CDR3nt: TGCAGTGCTCGCAGGGGGTCTGGGAACACTGAAGCTTTCTTT

v_gene: TRBV20-1
j_gene: TRBJ1-4
len: 15
d_gene: -
abundance: -
CDR3aa: CSAKPWGPGDEKLFF
CDR3nt: TGCAGTGCTAAGCCCTGGGGGCCGGGCGATGAAAAACTGTTTTTT

v_gene: TRBV7-9
j_gene: TRBJ2-2
len: 14
d_gene: -
abundance: -
CDR3aa: CASSGRGNTGELFF
CDR3nt: TGTGCCAGCAGCGGGCGGGGGAACACCGGGGAGCTGTTTTTT

v_gene: TRBV28
j_gene: TRBJ1-6
len: 14
d_gene: -
abundance: few
CDR3aa: CASSIPRLNSPLHF
CDR3nt: TGTGCCAGCAGTATCCCCCGACTTAATTCACCCCTCCACTTT

v_gene: TRBV18
j_gene: TRBJ2-7
len: 15
d_gene: -
abundance: many
CDR3aa: CASSQGGSGSYEQYF
CDR3nt: TGTGCCAGCTCACAAGGCGGTAGCGGCTCCTACGAGCAGTACTTC

v_gene: TRBV5-5
j_gene: TRBJ2-5
len: 16
d_gene: TRBD2
abundance: many
CDR3aa: CASSSPLAGAQETQYF
CDR3nt: TGTGCCAGCAGCTCGCCCCTAGCGGGGGCCCAAGAGACCCAGTACTTC

v_gene: TRBV20-1
j_gene: TRBJ1-6
len: 14
d_gene: -
abundance: few
CDR3aa: CSASRGNPSSPLHF
CDR3nt: TGCAGTGCCTCTAGGGGCAATCCGAGCTCACCCCTCCACTTT

v_gene: TRBV5-6
j_gene: TRBJ2-2
len: 14
d_gene: TRBD2
abundance: many
CDR3aa: CASSTGLAAGELFF
CDR3nt: TGTGCCAGCAGCACGGGACTAGCCGCCGGGGAGCTGTTTTTT

v_gene: TRBV2
j_gene: TRBJ1-5
len: 17
d_gene: -
abundance: few
CDR3aa: CASSEFPPGYRDQPQHF
CDR3nt: TGTGCCAGCAGTGAATTCCCCCCAGGGTATAGGGATCAGCCCCAGCATTTT

v_gene: TRBV5-4
j_gene: TRBJ1-1
len: 14
d_gene: -
abundance: few
CDR3aa: CASSSDSRRTEAFF
CDR3nt: TGTGCCAGCAGCTCGGACAGCCGCCGTACTGAAGCTTTCTTT

v_gene: TRBV7-2
j_gene: TRBJ1-2
len: 12
d_gene: -
abundance: many
CDR3aa: CASNAGTYGYTF
CDR3nt: TGTGCCAGCAATGCGGGGACCTATGGCTACACCTTC

v_gene: TRBV29-1
j_gene: TRBJ2-7
len: 11
d_gene: -
abundance: few
CDR3aa: CSVEDTAEQYF
CDR3nt: TGCAGCGTTGAAGATACAGCCGAGCAGTACTTC

v_gene: TRBV15
j_gene: TRBJ1-2
len: 14
d_gene: TRBD1
abundance: -
CDR3aa: CATSRTGQGDGYTF
CDR3nt: TGTGCCACCAGCAGAACGGGACAGGGAGATGGCTACACCTTC

v_gene: TRBV7-2
j_gene: TRBJ2-5
len: 16
d_gene: -
abundance: many
CDR3aa: CASAEGIGPAQETQYF
CDR3nt: TGTGCCAGCGCGGAAGGGATAGGACCGGCCCAAGAGACCCAGTACTTC

v_gene: TRBV12-3/TRBV12-4
j_gene: TRBJ2-5
len: 13
d_gene: TRBD2
abundance: few
CDR3aa: CASSLAGPGDQYF
CDR3nt: TGTGCCAGCAGCTTAGCGGGGCCTGGGGACCAGTACTTC

v_gene: TRBV19
j_gene: TRBJ2-7
len: 13
d_gene: TRBD1
abundance: many
CDR3aa: CASAGQGLHEQYF
CDR3nt: TGTGCCAGCGCGGGACAGGGTCTCCACGAGCAGTACTTC

v_gene: TRBV12-3/TRBV12-4
j_gene: TRBJ2-3
len: 15
d_gene: TRBD2
abundance: many
CDR3aa: CASSRSAGAADTQYF
CDR3nt: TGTGCCAGCAGTCGCTCAGCGGGAGCTGCAGATACGCAGTATTTT

v_gene: TRBV5-1
j_gene: TRBJ2-7
len: 14
d_gene: TRBD1
abundance: few
CDR3aa: CASSLEGAGPEQYF
CDR3nt: TGCGCCAGCAGCTTGGAGGGGGCCGGCCCCGAGCAGTACTTC

v_gene: TRBV28
j_gene: TRBJ1-5
len: 15
d_gene: -
abundance: -
CDR3aa: CASSLSQNSNQPQHF
CDR3nt: TGTGCCAGCAGTTTAAGTCAGAATAGCAATCAGCCCCAGCATTTT

v_gene: TRBV20-1
j_gene: TRBJ1-2
len: 12
d_gene: TRBD1
abundance: many
CDR3aa: CSASQGASGYTF
CDR3nt: TGCAGTGCTTCACAGGGGGCGAGTGGCTACACCTTC

v_gene: TRBV7-3
j_gene: TRBJ1-1
len: 13
d_gene: -
abundance: few
CDR3aa: CASSLNGRREAFF
CDR3nt: TGTGCCAGCAGCTTAAACGGAAGGAGGGAAGCTTTCTTT

v_gene: TRBV18
j_gene: TRBJ1-2
len: 13
d_gene: -
abundance: many
CDR3aa: CASSPRDGYGYTF
CDR3nt: TGTGCCAGCTCACCGCGGGACGGCTATGGCTACACCTTC

v_gene: TRBV20-1
j_gene: TRBJ2-5
len: 15
d_gene: TRBD1
abundance: -
CDR3aa: CSAKTTQGLQETQYF
CDR3nt: TGCAGTGCTAAGACTACACAGGGGCTCCAAGAGACCCAGTACTTC

v_gene: TRBV18
j_gene: TRBJ1-1
len: 15
d_gene: -
abundance: -
CDR3aa: CASSPDTGMNTEAFF
CDR3nt: TGTGCCAGCTCACCCGATACAGGGATGAACACTGAAGCTTTCTTT

v_gene: TRBV7-2
j_gene: TRBJ1-4
len: 13
d_gene: -
abundance: many
CDR3aa: CASAREAGEKLFF
CDR3nt: TGTGCCAGCGCCCGAGAGGCCGGAGAAAAACTGTTTTTT

v_gene: TRBV13
j_gene: TRBJ1-6
len: 15
d_gene: -
abundance: few
CDR3aa: CASSLRGRGGSPLHF
CDR3nt: TGTGCCAGCAGCCTCCGCGGGCGGGGGGGTTCACCCCTCCACTTT

v_gene: TRBV28
j_gene: TRBJ1-4
len: 14
d_gene: -
abundance: -
CDR3aa: CASKLTTANKKLFF
CDR3nt: TGTGCCAGCAAGCTGACGACGGCAAATAAAAAACTGTTTTTT

v_gene: TRBV28
j_gene: TRBJ1-2
len: 14
d_gene: -
abundance: many
CDR3aa: CASSLDRTDYGYTF
CDR3nt: TGTGCCAGCAGTTTAGATCGGACGGACTATGGCTACACCTTC

v_gene: TRBV27
j_gene: TRBJ1-2
len: 14
d_gene: -
abundance: many
CDR3aa: CASSSNGPNYGYTF
CDR3nt: TGTGCCAGCAGTTCGAACGGTCCTAACTATGGCTACACCTTC

v_gene: TRBV20-1
j_gene: TRBJ2-3
len: 14
d_gene: -
abundance: few
CDR3aa: CSAKGDTSTDTQYF
CDR3nt: TGCAGTGCTAAGGGGGACACAAGCACAGATACGCAGTATTTT